These T cell receptor beta chains were read from a single sample in a study of blood T cells in healthy people across ages. TCRdb recomputed calls from the 5' RACE reads with MiXCR, one row per CDR3 protein. This sample has more than 1,400,000 distinct CDR3 sequences, with approximately 42% found just once. Input material: blood. These receptors came from a woman aged 18-35 years in good health. The CDR3 runs from the conserved cysteine through the conserved F or W. Each record gives: clone size, D gene, V gene, J gene, CDR3 DNA, CDR3 protein. The D gene is left open where the match is weak. Some rows mark clone size as missing; the rest say once, few, many or name a class of expanded clone.

-,-,TRBV24-1,TRBJ2-1,TGTGCCGCCAGTGCCTCTAACAGGGCCAACAATGAGCAGTTCTTC,CAASASNRANNEQFF
-,-,TRBV18,TRBJ2-5,TGTGCCAGCTCACCAGTCAGACTGTACGAAGAGACCCAGTACTTC,CASSPVRLYEETQYF
few,-,TRBV27,TRBJ2-7,TGTGCCAGCAGGAGGGGGGGGGGCAATAGCTACGAGCAGTACTTC,CASRRGGGNSYEQYF
-,-,TRBV20-1,TRBJ1-6,TGCAGCTCCAGGACCTCGGATTCACCCCTCCACTTT,CSSRTSDSPLHF
-,-,TRBV4-1,TRBJ2-3,TGCGCCAGCAGCCACCGACTAAGGGACCGCGGGGGCGCAGATACGCAGTATTTT,CASSHRLRDRGGADTQYF
-,TRBD2,TRBV7-2,TRBJ2-7,TGTGCCAGCAGCCCCCCTGGGACTAGCGCGTACAATGAGCAGTACTTC,CASSPPGTSAYNEQYF
few,-,TRBV20-1,TRBJ1-5,TGCAGTGCCATCAGACAGCCCCAGCATTTT,CSAIRQPQHF
-,-,TRBV4-1,TRBJ1-6,TGCGCCAGCAGCCAAGAAGGCAGGTTTTATTGGGCACCCCTCCACTTT,CASSQEGRFYWAPLHF
-,-,TRBV3-1,TRBJ2-3,TGTGCCAGCAGCCAAGATTGGGGGCAGGTGGTAGATACGCAGTATTTT,CASSQDWGQVVDTQYF
-,-,TRBV7-2,TRBJ2-7,TGTGCCAGCAGCTTAGCGTGGCGCGTCAGGGGACTATCCTACGAGCAGTACTTC,CASSLAWRVRGLSYEQYF
once,TRBD2,TRBV9,TRBJ2-1,TGTGCCAGCAGCTCCCTAGCGGGGGGGCCAGGGGAAGAGCAGTTCTTC,CASSSLAGGPGEEQFF
-,-,TRBV10-3,TRBJ2-5,TGTGCCATCAGTGAGTCGGGCGGGCATGAGCAGTACTTC,CAISESGGHEQYF
-,-,TRBV5-1,TRBJ2-7,TGCGCCAGCAGCCTGGACACACCTACAGAGCAGTACTTC,CASSLDTPTEQYF
many,-,TRBV5-8,TRBJ1-5,TGTGCCAGCAGCTTAGGTGATCAGGGCAATCAGCCCCAGCATTTT,CASSLGDQGNQPQHF
-,TRBD2,TRBV3-1,TRBJ2-1,TGTGCCAGCGGGACTATGACCCAGTTCTTC,CASGTMTQFF
-,-,TRBV20-1,TRBJ1-2,TGCAGTGCTAGAGAAGCAGGCAGGGTACTTGTCTATGGCTACACCTTC,CSAREAGRVLVYGYTF
few,-,TRBV29-1,TRBJ1-1,TGCAGCGTTGAAGCAGGGACGCACACTGAAGCTTTCTTT,CSVEAGTHTEAFF
-,-,TRBV28,TRBJ2-5,TGTGCCAGCAGTACTAGCTCGGTAGAGACCCAGTACTTC,CASSTSSVETQYF
-,-,TRBV7-9,TRBJ1-5,TGTGCCAGCAGCCCCCTCTTCCTTGATCAGCCCCAGCATTTT,CASSPLFLDQPQHF
-,-,TRBV10-3,TRBJ2-2,TGTGCCATCAACTTCCAGGGGGGCACCGGGGAGCTGTTTTTT,CAINFQGGTGELFF
-,-,TRBV12-3/TRBV12-4,TRBJ1-6,TGTGCCAGCAGGCAAGAGGGTATCCATAATTCACCCCTCCACTTT,CASRQEGIHNSPLHF
-,-,TRBV4-1,TRBJ1-1,TGCGCCAGCAGCCTTGTCCTAGAGAACACTGAAGCTTTCTTT,CASSLVLENTEAFF
-,-,TRBV28,TRBJ1-2,TGTGCCAGCAGTTTATATCGAGGTCCCGGGACCTCTGGCTACACCTTC,CASSLYRGPGTSGYTF
-,TRBD1,TRBV20-1,TRBJ2-5,TGCAGTGGTCTAGGGACAGGGCAAGAGACCCAGTACTTC,CSGLGTGQETQYF
few,-,TRBV7-2,TRBJ1-2,TGTGCCAGCAGCTTAGTGGACGGGCGGACCACAAACTATGGCTACACCTTC,CASSLVDGRTTNYGYTF
few,-,TRBV12-3/TRBV12-4,TRBJ1-5,TGTGCCAGCAGTTTATTAGGTATAGGGCCAGAGCCCCAGCATTTT,CASSLLGIGPEPQHF
-,-,TRBV7-3,TRBJ2-3,TGTGCCAGCAGCTTAACGGCACTAGAGCCCCTTGATACGCAGTATTTT,CASSLTALEPLDTQYF
-,-,TRBV28,TRBJ2-7,TGTGCCAGCAGCCAATCCCTCACAGGGAGCCACGAGCAGTACTTC,CASSQSLTGSHEQYF
-,-,TRBV7-2,TRBJ2-5,TGTGCCAGCAGCTTAGCTACTAGGGAGACCCAGTACTTC,CASSLATRETQYF
few,-,TRBV6-1,TRBJ1-5,TGTGCCAGCAGTGAAGCAGGCCGCAATCAGCCCCAGCATTTT,CASSEAGRNQPQHF
-,TRBD2,TRBV3-1,TRBJ2-3,TGTGCCAGCAGCCCCCTTAGCGGGGGGGCCGCAGATACGCAGTATTTT,CASSPLSGGAADTQYF
-,TRBD2,TRBV12-5,TRBJ2-1,TGTGCTAGTGGTTCGAGGACTAGCGGGAGGGGGGTATTTAATGAGCAGTTCTTC,CASGSRTSGRGVFNEQFF
-,-,TRBV12-3/TRBV12-4,TRBJ1-6,TGTGCCAGCAGTTTAGCGCGGGCAGCACTCCACTTT,CASSLARAALHF
-,TRBD1,TRBV5-1,TRBJ1-2,TGCGCCAGCAGCCCCTACCGACAGGGGGCTTATGGCTACACCTTC,CASSPYRQGAYGYTF
-,TRBD2,TRBV20-1,TRBJ2-5,TGCAGGGGGGGGGACGGGGGAACCTACAATGAGCAGTACTTC,CRGGDGGTYNEQYF
-,TRBD2,TRBV6-6,TRBJ2-3,TGTGCCAGCAACCCCGGGACTAGCGGGAGACCCTCAGATACGCAGTATTTT,CASNPGTSGRPSDTQYF
-,TRBD2,TRBV20-1,TRBJ2-3,TGCAGTGCTAGAGGACAAGCGGGACTACGCACAGATACGCAGTATTTT,CSARGQAGLRTDTQYF
-,TRBD1,TRBV6-2/TRBV6-3,TRBJ1-1,TGTGCCAGCAGAGAGGACAGGGGCAACACTGAAGCTTTCTTT,CASREDRGNTEAFF
-,-,TRBV6-6,TRBJ1-2,TGTGCCAGCAGTCTGGGGATCCTTGGCTATGGCTACACCTTC,CASSLGILGYGYTF
-,-,TRBV4-1,TRBJ1-4,TGCGCCAGCAGCCAAGGGACCCCAAAGGGGATTAGAGGGGAAAAACTGTTTTTT,CASSQGTPKGIRGEKLFF
many,-,TRBV7-2,TRBJ2-1,TGTGCCAGCAGCAAAGAGGGGCACAATGAGCAGTTCTTC,CASSKEGHNEQFF
-,-,TRBV7-2,TRBJ1-2,TGTGCCAGCAGCTTTCGGCAGTTTAATATCGTCTATGGCTACACCTTC,CASSFRQFNIVYGYTF
-,-,TRBV20-1,TRBJ2-1,TGCAGTGCTAGAGGAGGGGGGACCAGTGAGCAGTTCTTC,CSARGGGTSEQFF
-,TRBD1,TRBV3-1,TRBJ2-4,TGTGCCAGCAGCCAATTCCCCGGGACAGCTTACGAGCAGTGCTTC,CASSQFPGTAYEQCF
-,-,TRBV12-3/TRBV12-4,TRBJ2-5,TGTGCCAGCAGTTTCGGAGCCACCAATGAGCAGTACTTC,CASSFGATNEQYF